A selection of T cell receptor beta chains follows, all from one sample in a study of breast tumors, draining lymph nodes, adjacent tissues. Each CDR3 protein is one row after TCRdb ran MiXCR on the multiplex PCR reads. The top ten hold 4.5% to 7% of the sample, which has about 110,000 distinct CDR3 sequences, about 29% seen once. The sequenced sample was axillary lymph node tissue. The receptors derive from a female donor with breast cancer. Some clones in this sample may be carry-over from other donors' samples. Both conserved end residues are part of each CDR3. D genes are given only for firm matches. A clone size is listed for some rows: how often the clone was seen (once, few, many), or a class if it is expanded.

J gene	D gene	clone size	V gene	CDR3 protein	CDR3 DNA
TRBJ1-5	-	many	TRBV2	CASRGDGNQPQHF	TGTGCCAGCAGAGGGGATGGCAATCAGCCCCAGCATTTT
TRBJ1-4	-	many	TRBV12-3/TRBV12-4	CASSLSGTNEKLFF	TGTGCCAGCAGTTTAAGTGGAACTAATGAAAAACTGTTTTTT
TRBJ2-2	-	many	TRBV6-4	CASSDKAGLRGPGELFF	TGTGCCAGCAGTGATAAGGCGGGGCTAAGGGGTCCCGGGGAGCTGTTTTTT
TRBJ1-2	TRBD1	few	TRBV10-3	CAISKSTGAYGYTF	TGTGCCATCAGCAAGAGCACAGGGGCCTATGGCTACACCTTC
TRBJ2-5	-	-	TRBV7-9	CASSPLLSGRKPLWAETQYF	TGTGCCAGCAGCCCCCTGCTTAGCGGCCGAAAACCCCTGTGGGCAGAGACCCAGTACTTC
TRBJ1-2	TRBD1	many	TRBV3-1	CASSQMDREVGYTF	TGTGCCAGCAGCCAGATGGACAGGGAAGTTGGCTACACCTTC
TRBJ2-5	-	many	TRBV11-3	CASSPGGWETQYF	TGTGCCAGCAGCCCGGGCGGGTGGGAGACCCAGTACTTC
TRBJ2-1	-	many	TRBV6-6	CASGPADYNEQFF	TGTGCCAGCGGGCCCGCTGACTACAATGAGCAGTTCTTC
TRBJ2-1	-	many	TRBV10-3	CAISEVEGNYNEQFF	TGTGCCATCAGTGAGGTGGAGGGGAACTACAATGAGCAGTTCTTC
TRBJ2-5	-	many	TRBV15	CATSRVTSLETQYF	TGTGCCACCAGCAGAGTCACTAGTTTGGAGACCCAGTACTTC
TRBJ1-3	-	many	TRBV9	CASTGGDTGNTIYF	TGTGCCAGCACCGGAGGGGATACTGGAAACACCATATATTTT
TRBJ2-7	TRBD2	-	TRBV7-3	CASSVSAGGDYEQYF	TGTGCCAGTAGTGTATCCGCGGGAGGGGACTACGAGCAGTACTTC
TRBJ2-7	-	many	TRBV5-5	CASSLGRGPTYEQYF	TGTGCCAGCAGCTTGGGCAGGGGCCCAACCTACGAGCAGTACTTC
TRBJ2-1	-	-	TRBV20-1	CSASSRLVRSNEQLF	TGCAGTGCTAGTTCGCGACTTGTGCGCTCCAATGAGCAGCTCTTC
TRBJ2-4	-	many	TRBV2	CASSDEGGYGSLGNIQYF	TGTGCCAGCAGTGATGAGGGTGGTTACGGGAGCCTTGGGAACATTCAGTACTTC
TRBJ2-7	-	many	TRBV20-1	CSASVGLSSYEQYF	TGCAGTGCTAGCGTGGGCCTTAGCTCCTACGAGCAGTACTTC
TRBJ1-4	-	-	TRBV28	CASSSGQINEKLFF	TGTGCCAGCAGTTCCGGACAGATTAATGAAAAACTGTTTTTT
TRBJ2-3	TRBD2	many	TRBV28	CASSLGLAGGPDTQYF	TGTGCCAGCAGTTTGGGACTAGCGGGAGGGCCAGATACGCAGTATTTT
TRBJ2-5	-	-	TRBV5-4	CASSSSHQETQYF	TGTGCCAGCAGCTCCAGTCACCAAGAGACCCAGTACTTC
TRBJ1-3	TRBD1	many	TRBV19	CASSMGQSSGNTIYF	TGTGCCAGTAGTATGGGACAGAGCTCTGGAAACACCATATATTTT
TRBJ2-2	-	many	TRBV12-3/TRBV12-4	CASSLGHGGPTGELFF	TGTGCCAGCAGTTTAGGGCACGGGGGGCCCACCGGGGAGCTGTTTTTT
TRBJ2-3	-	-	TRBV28	CASRGRGSSTDTQYF	TGTGCCAGCAGAGGGAGAGGTTCTAGCACAGATACGCAGTATTTT
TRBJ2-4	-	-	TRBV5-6	CASSLGGDIQYF	TGTGCCAGCAGCTTGGGAGGGGACATTCAGTACTTC
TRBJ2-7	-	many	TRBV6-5	CASSHYPPGIYEQYF	TGTGCCAGCAGTCACTACCCCCCAGGGATCTACGAGCAGTACTTC
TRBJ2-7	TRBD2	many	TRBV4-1	CASSQDAGGSTYEQYF	TGCGCCAGCAGCCAAGACGCTGGCGGGAGTACCTACGAGCAGTACTTC
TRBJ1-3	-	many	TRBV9	CASSVEQGGNTIYF	TGTGCCAGCAGCGTAGAACAAGGGGGAAACACCATATATTTT
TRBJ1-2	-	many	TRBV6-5	CASSHSSPRHLNYGYTF	TGTGCCAGCAGTCACTCCTCCCCGAGACATCTTAACTATGGCTACACCTTC
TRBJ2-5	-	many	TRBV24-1	CATSATPGQETQYF	TGTGCCACCAGTGCTACACCTGGGCAAGAGACCCAGTACTTC
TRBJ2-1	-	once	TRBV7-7	CASSWGGGFEQFF	TGTGCTAGCAGTTGGGGTGGAGGGTTTGAGCAGTTCTTC
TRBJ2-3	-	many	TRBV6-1	CASSERRIRDTQYF	TGTGCCAGCAGTGAACGGAGGATCCGCGATACGCAGTATTTT
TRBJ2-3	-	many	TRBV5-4	CASSLAGTSTDTQYF	TGTGCCAGCAGCTTGGCAGGGACATCCACAGATACGCAGTATTTT
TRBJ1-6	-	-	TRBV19	CASSMGAKGHSPLHF	TGTGCCAGTAGTATGGGGGCCAAGGGACATTCACCCCTCCACTTT
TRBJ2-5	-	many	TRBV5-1	CASSLESRQYF	TGCGCCAGCAGCTTGGAAAGCAGGCAGTACTTC
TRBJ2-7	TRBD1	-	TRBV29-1	CSVEPGGRDEQYF	TGCAGCGTTGAGCCAGGGGGTAGGGACGAGCAGTACTTC
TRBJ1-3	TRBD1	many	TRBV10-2	CASSSFPGQGAIYF	TGCGCCAGCAGTTCCTTCCCGGGACAGGGAGCTATATATTTT
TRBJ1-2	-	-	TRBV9	CASSPPQAINYGYTF	TGTGCCAGCAGCCCCCCTCAAGCCATTAACTATGGCTACACCTTC
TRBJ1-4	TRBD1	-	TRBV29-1	CSVPGQGRFEKLFF	TGCAGCGTCCCGGGACAGGGGCGTTTTGAAAAACTGTTTTTT
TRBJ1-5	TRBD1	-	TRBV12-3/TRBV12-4	CASSLVGQGRSEQPQHF	TGTGCCAGCAGTTTGGTGGGACAGGGTAGGAGCGAGCAGCCCCAGCATTTT
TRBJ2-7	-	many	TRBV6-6	CASSYSRRAGRGYEQYF	TGTGCCAGCAGTTACTCGAGGCGCGCGGGTCGGGGCTACGAGCAGTACTTC
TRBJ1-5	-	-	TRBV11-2	CASSLASGGALFCTETQHF	TGTGCCAGCAGCTTAGCTAGCGGGGGGGCCTTGTTCTGTACAGAGACCCAGCATTTT
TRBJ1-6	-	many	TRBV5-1	CASSFAGAEYSPLHF	TGCGCCAGCAGCTTTGCTGGGGCCGAGTATTCACCCCTCCACTTT
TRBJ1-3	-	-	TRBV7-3	CASSVRSSGNTTYF	TGTGCCAGCAGCGTCCGCAGCTCTGGAAACACCACATATTTT
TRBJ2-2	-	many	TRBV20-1	CSARAWDHGELFF	TGCAGTGCTAGGGCCTGGGACCACGGGGAGCTGTTTTTT
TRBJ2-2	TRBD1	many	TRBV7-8	CASSLTRAGGLNTGELFF	TGTGCCAGCAGCTTAACGAGGGCAGGGGGCTTAAACACCGGGGAGCTGTTTTTT
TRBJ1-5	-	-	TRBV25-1	CASSARGPANQPQHF	TGTGCCAGCAGTGCTAGAGGGCCGGCCAATCAGCCCCAGCATTTT
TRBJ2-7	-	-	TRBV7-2	CASASTGVPYEQYF	TGTGCCAGCGCCTCAACCGGGGTCCCCTACGAGCAGTACTTC
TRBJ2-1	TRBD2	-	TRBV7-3	CASSLQRGGDEQFF	TGTGCCAGCAGCTTGCAGCGGGGGGGTGATGAGCAGTTCTTC
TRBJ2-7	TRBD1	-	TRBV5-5	CASSVTGTGAYEQYF	TGTGCCAGCAGCGTAACCGGGACAGGGGCCTACGAGCAGTACTTC
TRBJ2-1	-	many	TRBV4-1	CASSQTRDNEQFF	TGCGCCAGCAGCCAAACTAGAGACAATGAGCAGTTCTTC
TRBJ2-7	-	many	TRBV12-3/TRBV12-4	CASSFDSQAYEQHF	TGTGCCAGCAGTTTTGACAGCCAAGCCTACGAGCAGCACTTC
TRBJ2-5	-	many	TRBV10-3	CAISEGGRVETQYF	TGTGCCATCAGTGAAGGGGGGAGGGTAGAGACCCAGTACTTC
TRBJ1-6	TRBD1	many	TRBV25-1	CASSSQQGRGSPLHF	TGTGCCAGCAGTTCCCAACAGGGGCGCGGATCACCCCTCCACTTT
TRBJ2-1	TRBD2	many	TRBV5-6	CASSRGAYNEQFF	TGTGCCAGCAGTCGGGGGGCCTACAATGAGCAGTTCTTC
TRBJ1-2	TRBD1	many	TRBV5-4	CASSLVGTGGVYGYTF	TGTGCCAGCAGCTTGGTTGGAACAGGGGGCGTCTATGGCTACACCTTC
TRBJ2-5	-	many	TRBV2	CASSDGKLGTQYF	TGTGCCAGCAGTGATGGGAAATTGGGGACCCAGTACTTC
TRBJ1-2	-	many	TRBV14	CASSQAATMTGDYGYTF	TGTGCCAGCAGCCAAGCGGCCACCATGACAGGAGACTATGGCTACACCTTC